These T cell receptor beta chains were read from a single sample in a study of shared clonotypes between healthy human individuals. Assay: immunoSEQ multiplex PCR; the TCRdb copy retains only in-frame clones and omits some. This sample yields 850,000 to 1,100,000 clones, of which 60% to 85% are seen a single time; roughly 0.83% belongs to the top ten. The specimen was memory CD4+ T cells from PBMCs. These receptors were obtained from a man aged 18 to 29 in good health. Some clones in this sample may be carry-over from other donors' samples. CDR3s include the opening cysteine and the closing phenylalanine or tryptophan. D genes are given only for firm matches. Rows give clone size only sometimes, using once, few, many, or a class for an expanded clone.

v_call	clone_size	j_call	d_call	cdr3_nt	cdr3_aa
TRBV7-2	NA	TRBJ2-7	TRBD2	TGTGCCAGCAGCTCCATGAGCGGGAATAAGTACGAGCAGTACTTC	CASSSMSGNKYEQYF
TRBV4-1	NA	TRBJ2-5	TRBD1	TGCGCCAGCAGCCAAGATTTCCGGGACAGCGGAACCCAGTACTTC	CASSQDFRDSGTQYF
TRBV18	once	TRBJ2-1	NA	TGTGCCAGCTCACCGACGCGCAGCTCCTACAATGAGCAGTTCTTC	CASSPTRSSYNEQFF
TRBV4-1	once	TRBJ2-5	TRBD1	TGCGCCAGCAGCCAAGGGGGACAGGGGTTAGGCGTACAAGAGACCCAGTACTTC	CASSQGGQGLGVQETQYF
TRBV5-5	NA	TRBJ2-2	NA	TGTGCCAGCAGCGTTGCCGGGATTACCGGGGAGCTGTTTTTT	CASSVAGITGELFF
TRBV27	NA	TRBJ1-2	TRBD1	TGTGCCAGCAGTGTCCTGGGGGGGACAGGGGACTTTGGCTACACCTTC	CASSVLGGTGDFGYTF
TRBV27	NA	TRBJ2-7	NA	TGTGCCAGCAGGAGACTAGTGGGACCCTACGAGCAGTACTTC	CASRRLVGPYEQYF
TRBV6-6	NA	TRBJ2-1	TRBD2	TGTGCCAGCACGACTAGCAGCTACAATGAGCAGTTCTTC	CASTTSSYNEQFF
TRBV6-6	NA	TRBJ1-4	NA	TGTGCCAGCAGTCTAGGTGAAAAACTGTTTTTT	CASSLGEKLFF
TRBV7-6	NA	TRBJ1-4	NA	TGTGCCAGCAGCTTAGCGCACGGGGGTCTATCAACTAATGAAAAACTGTTTTTT	CASSLAHGGLSTNEKLFF
TRBV5-3	NA	TRBJ2-5	NA	TGTGCCAGAAGCTTCGGACCGGTATCAAAAGAGACCCAGTACTTC	CARSFGPVSKETQYF
TRBV4-3	NA	TRBJ2-7	NA	TGCGCCAGCAGCCAAGATCGAGGCTACTCCTACGAGCAGTACTTC	CASSQDRGYSYEQYF
TRBV11-1	NA	TRBJ2-3	TRBD2	TGTGCCAGCAGCTTTGTGGCGGGAGGGGCAGATACGCAGTATTTT	CASSFVAGGADTQYF
TRBV9	once	TRBJ2-5	TRBD2	TGTGCCAGCAGCGCCCAGACTAGCGGGCCGCAAGAGACCCAGTACTTC	CASSAQTSGPQETQYF
TRBV28	NA	TRBJ1-1	TRBD1	TGTGCCAGCAGTGATTACAGGGGCAGTGGGGCTTTCTTT	CASSDYRGSGAFF
TRBV30	NA	TRBJ1-4	NA	TGTGCCTGGAGTGGTAGTGAAAAACTGTTTTTT	CAWSGSEKLFF
TRBV6-1	NA	TRBJ2-5	TRBD2	TGTGCCAGCAGCCAACTAGCGGGAGGTTGGGAGACCCAGTACTTC	CASSQLAGGWETQYF